This T cell receptor beta chain was found in a study of chemoradiotherapy in HPV16-positive cancers. Looking at the study overall: Candidate HPV-specific clones and shared TCR motifs came from two HPV16-positive patients.

Germline CDR1 and CDR2: LNHDA and SQIVND (reference sequence). The CDR3 has 18 amino acids. The V and J ends lost 6 bases and 2 bases, in that order; junction bases with no gene match: 14. This clone was recorded only once. Its specificity is unknown. Regarding the study as a whole: Candidate HPV-specific clones and E7-related TCR motifs grew in tumor during treatment. HPV-responsive T-cell expansion during chemoradiotherapy was linked to improved recurrence-free survival in HPV16-positive patients.

Sequenced by immunoSEQ multiplex PCR; TCRdb stores in-frame clones only, minus some. Here the sample spans tens of thousands of clones, 93% being singletons. The chain links TRBV19 to TRBJ2-7, with 12 bases aligning to TRBD1. The TCR sequence derives from a human donor with HPV-associated anogenital cancer. This sample comprised blood, obtained from a patient who underwent chemoradiotherapy. The CDR3 DNA reads TGTGCCAGTAGCCCGGGACAGGGGGCGGTGAAGGGGGCCTACGAGCAGTACTTC. It specifies CASSPGQGAVKGAYEQYF.